The clone carrying this T cell receptor (beta chain) counts as medium-sized. Antigen specificity is unknown. Constant-region reverse primers amplified full-length variable regions, followed by semi-nested Nested Universal Primer A PCR. TCRdb re-called the 5' RACE reads with MiXCR, one entry per CDR3 protein. The sample lists some 10,000 distinct CDR3 sequences; 60% were seen once. The memory fraction was CD4+CD45RO+CD25- cells. Study-level points and caveats: The TCR gene usage of tumor memory CD4+ T cells clustered together with blood and lymph node memory CD4+ cells and with lymph node naive CD4+ cells. Greatest tumor Treg TCR overlap was with tumor naive CD4+ cells.

Germline-derived CDR1 and CDR2 are SEHNR and FQNEAQ (reference sequence). CDR3 length equals 15 residues. The V gene end was trimmed by 0 bases and the J gene end by 7 bases; junction bases not matched to a gene: 7. The TCR comes from a female donor with breast cancer. The V and J genes are TRBV7-9 and TRBJ1-2; TRBD1 aligns across 8 bases. Specimen: tumor-infiltrating memory CD4+ T cells sorted from the breast tumor. Subset in this sample: memory CD4+ T cells, CD4+CD45RO+CD25-. Here the CDR3 DNA reads TGTGCCAGCAGCTTAGCGCTACTCGACAGGGGTGGCTACACCTTC. Translating gives CASSLALLDRGGYTF.